This T cell receptor beta chain originates from a study of T-cell reconstitution after alpha-beta-depleted transplantation in children (dated by TCRdb to about 2016). Background on the whole study: T-cell immune reconstitution after TCRalphabeta/CD19-depleted allogeneic hematopoietic cell transplantation in children was quantitatively tracked in the study by means of TCR repertoire profiling.

Library preparation employed PCR. Sequenced on an Illumina HiSeq 2500. Molecular barcoding was employed in the preparation of TCR libraries, with unique molecular identifiers being used to normalize TCRbeta repertoire quantification. TCRdb handled the public reads itself, with Q25 trimming in fastp and clone calling in MiXCR, and kept productive beta chains. Rows are unified per CDR3 protein, each entry keeping the most common DNA and genes. The table for this sample lists around 370,000 distinct CDR3 sequences; 10% of them were counted only once. The ten largest clones add up to around 2.4% of the sample. CDR1 and CDR2, per the germline V gene, are SNHLY and FYNNEI. From its cysteine to its phenylalanine, the CDR3 spans 15 amino acids. The read is trimmed to its CDR3 DNA, 45 bases read in frame from base 1. V lost 6 bases and J lost 2 bases, and the count of bases not matched to a germline gene is 4.

With regard to this clonotype: Its antigen is not yet known. Nothing much larger sits one base from this clone, and base qualities are not available.

The sequences come from PBMCs from the stem cell graft donor, collected from the stem cell graft. The sequence links TRBV2 to TRBJ2-1, with TRBD2 matching 10 junction bases. This clonotype was sampled from a human donor who donated a stem cell graft to a child with acute lymphoblastic leukemia. The CDR3 amino acid sequence is: CASRWGTSAYNEQFF. The DNA sequence follows: TGTGCCAGCAGGTGGGGGACTAGCGCCTACAATGAGCAGTTCTTC. The variable domain in full, with residues beyond the CDR3 obtained from the reference TRBV2 and TRBJ2-1 genes, is EPEVTQTPSHQVTQMGQEVILRCVPISNHLYFYWYRQILGQKVEFLVSFYNNEISEKSEIFDDQFSVERPDGSNFTLKIRSTKLEDSAMYFCASRWGTSAYNEQFFGPGTRLTVL.